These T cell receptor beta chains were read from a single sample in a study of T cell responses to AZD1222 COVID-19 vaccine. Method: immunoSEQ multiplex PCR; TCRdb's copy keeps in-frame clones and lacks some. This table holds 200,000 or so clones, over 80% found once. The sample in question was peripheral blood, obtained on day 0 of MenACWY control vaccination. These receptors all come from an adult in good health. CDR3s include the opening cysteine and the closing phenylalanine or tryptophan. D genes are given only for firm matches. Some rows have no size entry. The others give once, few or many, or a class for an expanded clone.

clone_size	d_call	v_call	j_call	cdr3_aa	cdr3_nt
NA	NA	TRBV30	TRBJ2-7	CAWSTRGSSYEQYF	TGTGCCTGGAGTACCAGGGGAAGCTCCTACGAGCAGTACTTC
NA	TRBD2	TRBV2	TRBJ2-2	CASSVGSGTGELFF	TGTGCCAGCAGTGTAGGTAGCGGGACCGGGGAGCTGTTTTTT
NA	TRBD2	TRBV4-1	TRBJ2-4	CASSQRPGPSGAKNIQYF	TGCGCCAGCAGCCAACGACCTGGGCCTAGCGGAGCCAAAAACATTCAGTACTTC
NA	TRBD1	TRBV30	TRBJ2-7	CAWTGGYEQYF	TGTGCCTGGACAGGGGGCTACGAGCAGTACTTC
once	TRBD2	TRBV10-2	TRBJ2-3	CASSPPGTNTDTQYF	TGCGCCAGCAGCCCTCCCGGGACTAACACAGATACGCAGTATTTT
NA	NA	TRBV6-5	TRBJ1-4	CASRAELKRLFF	TGTGCCAGTCGGGCGGAACTGAAAAGGCTGTTTTTT
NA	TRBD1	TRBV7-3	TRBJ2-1	CASSLSGTGPNEQFF	TGTGCCAGCAGCTTATCGGGGACAGGGCCCAATGAGCAGTTCTTC
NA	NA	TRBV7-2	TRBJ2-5	CASTFLGSKETQYF	TGTGCCAGCACCTTCCTGGGTAGTAAAGAGACCCAGTACTTC
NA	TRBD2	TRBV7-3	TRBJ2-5	CASSLVSGGLETQYF	TGTGCCAGCAGCTTAGTGTCGGGAGGGCTAGAGACCCAGTACTTC
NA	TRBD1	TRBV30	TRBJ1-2	CAGIDRVRGYTF	TGTGCCGGGATTGACAGGGTGCGGGGCTACACCTTC
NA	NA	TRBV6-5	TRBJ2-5	CASGRGTRRGETQYF	TGTGCCAGCGGGCGCGGCACCCGTAGGGGAGAGACCCAGTACTTC